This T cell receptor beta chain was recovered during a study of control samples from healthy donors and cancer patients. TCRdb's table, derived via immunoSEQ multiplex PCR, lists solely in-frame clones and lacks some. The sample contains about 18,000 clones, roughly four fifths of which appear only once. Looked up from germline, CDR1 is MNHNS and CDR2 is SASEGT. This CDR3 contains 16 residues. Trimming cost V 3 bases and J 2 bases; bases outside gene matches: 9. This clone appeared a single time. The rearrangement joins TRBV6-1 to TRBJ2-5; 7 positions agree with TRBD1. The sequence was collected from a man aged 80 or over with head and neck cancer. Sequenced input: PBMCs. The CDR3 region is CASSETLTGVQETQYF. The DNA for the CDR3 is TGTGCCAGCAGTGAGACGCTTACAGGGGTACAAGAGACCCAGTACTTC.